This T cell receptor beta chain derives from a study of spatial heterogeneity in lung cancer (dated by TCRdb to about 2019). Some background on the complete study: Beta-chain transcripts were consistently detected in greater numbers than alpha-chain transcripts, which likely reflects a higher abundance of beta-chain transcripts. In the raw uncorrected reads, each unique combination of TCR and UMI appeared on average more than ten times. In non-small cell lung cancer, the study made a quantitative comparison of TCR alpha and beta repertoires among multiple tumor regions, matched nontumor lung and blood. Nonsynonymous mutation counts, determined by whole-exome sequencing of tumor tissue, were related to features of the TCR repertoire. At surgery, both alpha and beta chains were TCR-sequenced in fewer than 250 tumor regions, approximately 64 matched nontumor lung samples and a few dozen PBMC samples.

The library came from 5' RACE. The run used a NextSeq 500. In the TCR library protocol, a unique molecular identifier was attached to each TCR cDNA molecule so that PCR and sequencing errors could be corrected. The authors processed their data as follows. TCR identification, UMI-based error correction and CDR3 extraction were performed with Decombinator tools. Expanded TCRs were defined as those above a frequency of 2 per 1,000, corresponding to the top 1% of the tumor frequency distribution. Rényi diversity was computed with the R vegan package after subsampling each repertoire 100 times to 5,000 TCRs. CDR3 similarity networks were built from amino acid triplet string-kernel similarity, connecting CDR3s with pairwise similarity above 0.82. TCRdb reprocessing: public reads trimmed at Q25 with fastp, clones called with MiXCR, in-frame beta chains kept. Rows with a matching CDR3 protein are joined into one entry that keeps the most common DNA and genes. The V and J calls and clone size come from TCRdb's table, not from the authors' own analysis. The sample includes 40,000 or so distinct CDR3 sequences, with around 3.1% observed a single time. The ten largest clones take up under 40% of the sample.

The paper's findings and limits, for the study overall: Additional single-cell paired TCR alpha and beta sequencing was considered necessary to confirm, at a functional level, the hypothesis that regional TCRs recognize regional mutations.

In light of the paper, this sample's time point label describes: sample taken at primary tumor resection. Samples were obtained from 72 patients with early-stage, untreated non-small cell lung cancer from the lung TRACERx cohort. Whole RNA extracted from tumor and nontumor lung tissue, or from cryopreserved PBMC samples, was used for TCR sequencing without cell sorting. Only patients with enough RNA available from two or more tumor regions were chosen for TCR sequencing. Before selection, tumor and adjacent nontumor lung specimens were reviewed by a lung pathologist. In this sample, this clonotype turned up many times. The specificity of this receptor is unknown. No quality values exist for individual bases; no much larger clone is one base distant. Measured from the cysteine to the phenylalanine, the CDR3 is 15 residues long. The DNA shown is the 45-base CDR3, in frame from base 1. V is pruned by 4 bases and J by 4 bases, leaving 6 bases of the junction without a gene match. Looking up the germline V gene yields CDR1 SGHVS and CDR2 FNYEAQ.

Sample: normal lung tissue next to the tumor, taken at surgery. This TCR was recovered from a male donor with early-stage non-small cell lung cancer. The V and J genes are TRBV7-6 and TRBJ2-2; TRBD1 lines up with 7 middle nucleotides. The DNA sequence is given as TGTGCCAGCAGCTCCTCCCGGGACAGCACCGGGGAGCTGTTTTTT. Translated, it reads CASSSSRDSTGELFF.